These 17 T cell receptor beta chains came from one sample sequenced in a study of blood T cell repertoires in COVID-19. The assay was immunoSEQ multiplex PCR, and TCRdb's table has in-frame clones only and misses some. The table shows 40,000 or so clones, with approximately 90% occurring only once. Sequenced sample: peripheral blood. Every receptor here comes from a woman aged 30 to 39 in a cohort sampled during active COVID-19.

The V call is TRBV4-1, the J call TRBJ2-5; TRBD2 aligns across 10 bases. This CDR3 region has 16 residues. Trimming took 2 bases from V and 2 from J; bases not matched to a gene: 5. Germline V lookup: CDR1 MGHRA, CDR2 YSYEKL. CDR3 DNA sequence: TGCGCCAGCAGCCAACCAGCGGGAGGGCCTCAAGAGACCCAGTACTTC. It yields the protein CASSQPAGGPQETQYF.

The rearrangement joins TRBV5-4 to TRBJ2-3, with D possibly matching TRBD1 (6 bases). V gave up 2 bases and J gave up 6 bases, with 13 bases separating them. This CDR3 spans 14 amino acids. Looked up from germline, CDR1 is SGHNT and CDR2 is YYREEE (reference sequence). DNA for the CDR3: TGTGCCAGCAGCTTCGGGCAGGGGATGGATACGCAGTATTTT. It specifies CASSFGQGMDTQYF.

The chain joins TRBV13 to TRBJ2-1; weak D call: TRBD1 (6 bases). CDR3 size: 16 residues. V gave up 7 bases and J gave up 6 bases, with 22 bases separating them. Germline CDR1 is PRHDT and CDR2 is FYEKMQ (reference sequence). CDR3 sequence: CASNGFLAGESNEQFF. Written as DNA, the CDR3 is TGTGCCAGCAACGGGTTTTTGGCAGGGGAGTCCAATGAGCAGTTCTTC.

J is TRBJ1-1 and V is TRBV19, with a tentative D call TRBD1 (6 bases). V was clipped by 6 bases and J by 2 bases, with 13 bases between them. CDR1 LNHDA and CDR2 SQIVND come from the germline V gene (reference sequence). The CDR3 is 14 amino acids. CDR3 protein: CASSPSGGNTEAFF. In nucleotides, the CDR3 is TGTGCCAGTAGCCCCTCGGGGGGCAACACTGAAGCTTTCTTT.

The rearrangement links TRBV4-2 to TRBJ2-1, with D possibly matching TRBD2 (6 bases). V lost 0 bases and J 7 bases, leaving 22 bases between the germline ends. Germline values: CDR1 LGHNA, CDR2 YNFKEQ. This CDR3 is built from 18 residues. The CDR3 sequence: CASSQEITGIIGGNEQFF. Written as DNA, the CDR3 is TGTGCCAGCAGCCAAGAAATTACGGGAATTATTGGGGGGAATGAGCAGTTCTTC.

In its sample, this clone was seen once. The rearrangement uses TRBV6-5 and TRBJ2-1; the D gene is possibly TRBD2 (6 bases). V lost 8 bases and J lost 4, with 12 bases in between. Germline V gene data show CDR1 as MNHEY and CDR2 as SVGAGI. CDR3 length: 13 amino acids. The CDR3, as DNA: TGTGCCAGCGGGACTGCAGGATACAATGAGCAGTTCTTC. This codes for CASGTAGYNEQFF.

The V gene is TRBV18, the J gene TRBJ2-7; D might be TRBD1 (7 bases). Germline V gene sequence: CDR1 KGHSH, CDR2 LQKENI. This CDR3 comprises 15 residues. V lost 6 bases and J 2 bases, leaving 17 bases between the germline ends. The CDR3 reads CASSQGGVGAYEQYF. The CDR3 DNA follows: TGTGCCAGCTCCCAGGGGGGAGTGGGCGCCTACGAGCAGTACTTC.

V and J are TRBV24-1 and TRBJ2-3, with TRBD2 as a possible D gene (6 bases). Trimming cost V 8 bases and J 9 bases, with 23 bases left between them. The CDR3 spans 15 residues. Germline loops: CDR1 KGHDR, CDR2 SFDVKD. The chain's CDR3 is CATKSGTLPYPTQYF. CDR3 sequence (DNA): TGTGCCACCAAGTCCGGGACTCTCCCTTACCCGACGCAGTATTTT.

The chain couples TRBV7-9 to TRBJ2-1; 7 bases map to TRBD2. The ends lost 5 bases at V and 6 bases at J; junction bases unmatched: 13. The germline V gene has CDR1 SEHNR and CDR2 FQNEAQ (reference sequence). The CDR3 extends over 16 amino acids. The CDR3: CASSGQREGIRNEQFF. CDR3 nucleotide sequence: TGTGCCAGCAGCGGGCAGCGGGAAGGAATTCGCAATGAGCAGTTCTTC. Supplemented by reference TRBV7-9 and TRBJ2-1, the full variable domain reads DTGVSQNPRHKITKRGQNVTFRCDPISEHNRLYWYRQTLGQGPEFLTYFQNEAQLEKSRLLSDRFSAERPKGSFSTLEIQRTEQGDSAMYLCASSGQREGIRNEQFFGPGTRLTVL.

This clone came up once. The chain uses TRBV2 and TRBJ2-5; D is perhaps TRBD2 (6 bases). CDR1 and CDR2 from the germline V gene are SNHLY and FYNNEI. The germline V and J ends were trimmed by 4 bases and 7 bases, with 19 bases remaining between them. The CDR3 is made up of 15 amino acids. The CDR3 sequence: CASSARGLPGGTQYF. The CDR3 DNA is TGTGCCAGCAGTGCGCGAGGTCTCCCCGGGGGGACCCAGTACTTC.

The rearrangement joins TRBV10-1 to TRBJ1-1; the D is unclear. Trimming pared 3 bases from V and 1 base from J, leaving 18 bases between. Germline loops: CDR1 WNHNN, CDR2 SYGVQD (reference sequence). The length of the CDR3 is 17 residues. The CDR3 loop is CASSDRESVRANTEAFF. The CDR3 DNA sequence: TGCGCCAGCAGTGACCGGGAGTCCGTTAGGGCGAACACTGAAGCTTTCTTT.

The chain recombines TRBV5-1 with TRBJ1-1; 7 nucleotides line up with TRBD1. The germline V gene has CDR1 SGHRS and CDR2 YFSETQ. After removal of 7 bases from V and 3 bases from J, the junction contained 9 bases not matched to a gene. CDR3 length: 14 amino acids. The CDR3 DNA is TGCGCCAGCCATATAGGGACAGAATACACTGAAGCTTTCTTT. As protein: CASHIGTEYTEAFF.

The chain has TRBV12-3 or TRBV12-4 and TRBJ2-2; D ambiguous. The CDR3 is 12 amino acids. Deletions cut 6 bases from V and 6 bases from J, with 8 bases between. The CDR3 is CASSLESGELFF. The DNA for the CDR3 is TGTGCCAGCAGCCTTGAGTCCGGGGAGCTGTTTTTT.

V usage is TRBV30 and J usage is TRBJ1-6; 7 nucleotides agree with TRBD1. This CDR3 region has 14 residues. From germline, CDR1 is GTSNPN and CDR2 SVGIG (reference sequence). The junction had 8 bases not matched to a gene; V was cut back by 2 bases and J by 10 bases. The CDR3 DNA reads TGTGCCTGGAGTCCTACAGGGGTTGGATCACCCCTCCACTTT. Its translation is CAWSPTGVGSPLHF.

This clone appeared a few times. The chain combines TRBV3-1 (or the pseudogene TRBV3-2) with TRBJ2-1; 7 bases fit TRBD2. V lost 3 bases, J lost 4 bases, and 12 bases stayed unmatched. The CDR3 runs 17 residues. Germline lookup yields CDR1 LGHDT and CDR2 YNNKEL (reference sequence). The CDR3 spells CASSHPDSSGLYNEQFF. CDR3 nucleotides: TGTGCCAGCAGCCACCCCGACTCTAGCGGACTATACAATGAGCAGTTCTTC.

This chain uses TRBV9 with TRBJ2-7; 13 bases align to TRBD2. Germline V gives CDR1 SGDLS, CDR2 YYNGEE. This CDR3 has 15 amino acids. The V and J ends lost 4 bases and 6 bases, in that order; junction bases with no gene match: 7. The CDR3 DNA reads TGTGCCAGCAGCCTGACTAGCGGGAGGTATGCCGAGCAGTACTTC. Protein product: CASSLTSGRYAEQYF.

This clone is a singleton in its sample. The chain couples TRBV27 to TRBJ2-3, with TRBD2 identical over 8 bases. Unmatched junction bases numbered 9, after V lost 5 bases and J lost 5 bases. Germline CDR1 and CDR2: MNHEY and SMNVEV (reference sequence). The CDR3 sequence is 15 residues long. This CDR3 is CASSVLAGIGDTQYF. The CDR3 bases are TGTGCCAGCAGTGTGTTAGCGGGAATTGGAGATACGCAGTATTTT.